The 21 T cell receptor beta chains in this list originate from one sample, sequenced in a study of blood T cell repertoires in COVID-19. TCRdb's table, derived via immunoSEQ multiplex PCR, lists solely in-frame clones and lacks some. The table has about 220,000 clones, under 90% seen once. The sample consisted of PBMCs or T cells enriched from blood (not recorded which). All receptors derive from a woman aged 55-70 years who had recovered from COVID-19.

V is TRBV6-2 or TRBV6-3 and J is TRBJ1-1; 9 nucleotides align to TRBD1. The ends lost 2 bases at V and 5 bases at J; junction bases unmatched: 3. The V gene's germline CDR1 is MNHEY and CDR2 SVGEGT. This CDR3 spans 14 amino acids. Here the CDR3 reads CASSYGTGQTEAFF. DNA of the CDR3: TGTGCCAGCAGTTACGGGACAGGGCAAACTGAAGCTTTCTTT.

The rearrangement links TRBV27 to TRBJ2-1; D uncertain. Deletions cut 0 bases from V and 0 bases from J, with 9 bases between. This CDR3 comprises 16 residues. Looked up from germline, CDR1 is MNHEY and CDR2 is SMNVEV (reference sequence). The CDR3 sequence: CASSLSAKPSYNEQFF. The CDR3 nucleotides read TGTGCCAGCAGTTTATCGGCCAAACCCTCCTACAATGAGCAGTTCTTC.

V and J are TRBV19 and TRBJ2-7; 11 bases align to TRBD2. Germline CDR1 is LNHDA and CDR2 is SQIVND (reference sequence). V dropped 7 bases and J dropped 4; count of bases not matched to a gene: 6. The CDR3 is made up of 14 amino acids. CDR3 DNA: TGTGCCAGTAATCCGGGACTAGCGGATTACGAGCAGTACTTC. It translates to CASNPGLADYEQYF.

V gene TRBV19 combines with J gene TRBJ2-1; 11 nucleotides agree with TRBD2. After removal of 3 bases from V and 8 bases from J, the junction contained 9 bases not matched to a gene. Germline CDR1 and CDR2: LNHDA and SQIVND (reference sequence). The CDR3 spans 16 residues. CDR3 in amino acids: CASSMGTSGFADEQFF. The DNA of the CDR3 is TGTGCCAGTAGTATGGGGACTAGCGGCTTTGCCGATGAGCAGTTCTTC.

The chain is built from TRBV7-2 and TRBJ2-7; 12 nucleotides match TRBD1. Germline lookup yields CDR1 SGHTA and CDR2 FQGNSA. V lost 6 bases, J lost 3 bases, and 6 bases stayed unmatched. The CDR3 has 15 amino acids. The CDR3 sequence is CASRGDRGRLYEQYF. As DNA, the CDR3 is TGTGCCAGCAGGGGGGACAGGGGGCGCCTCTACGAGCAGTACTTC.

This clone was detected once. V is TRBV24-1 and J is TRBJ2-5, with 8 bases matching TRBD1. Germline V gene data show CDR1 as KGHDR and CDR2 as SFDVKD. The CDR3 spans 15 residues. Trimming took 3 bases from V and 2 from J; bases not matched to a gene: 4. The chain's CDR3 is CATSDQRQGQETQYF. CDR3 nucleotides: TGTGCCACCAGTGATCAACGACAGGGGCAAGAGACCCAGTACTTC.

This clone was counted between two and nine times. The chain links TRBV10-2 to TRBJ2-2, with TRBD2 matching 8 bases. Unmatched junction bases numbered 4, after V lost 6 bases and J lost 4 bases. Germline V gives CDR1 WSHSY, CDR2 SAAADI. The CDR3 loop spans 14 amino acids. The CDR3 sequence is CASSRLASTGELFF. CDR3 DNA: TGCGCCAGCAGCCGACTAGCGTCCACCGGGGAGCTGTTTTTT.

This chain connects TRBV27 to TRBJ1-5; a possible D gene is TRBD1 (6 bases). Trimming pared 3 bases from V and 5 bases from J, leaving 11 bases between. Germline CDR1 and CDR2: MNHEY and SMNVEV (reference sequence). The CDR3 loop spans 14 amino acids. For the CDR3, the DNA is TGTGCCAGCAGTTTTATGACAGGTGATCAGCCCCAGCATTTT. Translated, it gives CASSFMTGDQPQHF.

The table lists this clone with a few counts. The chain recombines TRBV5-3 with TRBJ1-4, with no clear D. TRBV5-3 has ORF status, its function being uncertain. The CDR3 is made up of 14 amino acids. V gave up 4 bases and J gave up 0 bases, with 7 bases separating them. The CDR3 reads CARSRDATNEKLFF. The CDR3 DNA sequence: TGTGCCAGAAGCAGAGATGCAACTAATGAAAAACTGTTTTTT.

V gene TRBV13 combines with J gene TRBJ2-7; 10 nucleotides align to TRBD1. V trimming: 5 bases; J trimming: 0 bases; junction bases outside the gene matches: 1. CDR1 PRHDT and CDR2 FYEKMQ come from the germline V gene (reference sequence). This CDR3 is built from 14 residues. This CDR3 is CASSRTGGSYEQYF. The CDR3 DNA reads TGTGCCAGCAGCCGGACAGGGGGCTCCTACGAGCAGTACTTC.

This clone was recorded once. The V gene is TRBV16, the J gene TRBJ1-2, with D hard to call. This CDR3 contains 11 residues. Germline V gives CDR1 KGHSY, CDR2 FQNENV. Between the trimmed V and J ends, which lost 7 bases and 2 bases, there was a span of 5 bases. This CDR3 is CASTLNYGYTF. The CDR3 DNA reads as TGTGCCAGCACTCTAAACTATGGCTACACCTTC.

The chain joins TRBV2 to TRBJ2-7; 9 bases fit TRBD2. The CDR3 is 16 residues long. V trimming: 0 bases; J trimming: 4 bases; junction bases outside the gene matches: 7. The germline CDR1 and CDR2 sequences are SNHLY and FYNNEI. CDR3 DNA sequence: TGTGCCAGCAGTGAAGCGAGGGGACTAGCCTGGTACGAGCAGTACTTC. This translates into CASSEARGLAWYEQYF.

This clone occurred once. In DNA, the CDR3 is TGCGCCAGCAGTGAGATTACCTTGACAGGGGGCAGTTTTTACACTGAAGCTTTCTTT. Translating gives CASSEITLTGGSFYTEAFF. The rearrangement joins TRBV10-1 to TRBJ1-1; TRBD1 aligns across 10 bases. After removal of 2 bases from V and 3 bases from J, the junction contained 15 bases not matched to a gene. This CDR3 has 19 amino acids. Germline V gene lookup returns CDR1 WNHNN and CDR2 SYGVQD (reference sequence).

This clone was detected only once. The chain joins TRBV11-1 to TRBJ2-5; 10 positions agree with TRBD2. From germline, CDR1 is SGHAT and CDR2 FQDESV (reference sequence). This CDR3 contains 16 residues. V dropped 5 bases and J dropped 3; count of bases not matched to a gene: 9. CDR3 residues: CASSGRGLAVKETQYF. For the CDR3, the DNA is TGTGCCAGCAGCGGGCGTGGACTAGCGGTTAAAGAGACCCAGTACTTC.

V usage is TRBV7-8 and J usage is TRBJ2-6; the match to TRBD1 covers 7 bases. The CDR3 has 17 amino acids. The germline V gene has CDR1 SGHVS and CDR2 FQNEAQ. Unmatched junction bases numbered 4, after V lost 1 base and J lost 1 base. The CDR3 spells CASSLEGALSGANVLTF. CDR3 sequence (DNA): TGTGCCAGCAGCTTAGAGGGGGCGCTTTCTGGGGCCAACGTCCTGACTTTC.

This clone was found a few times. The V and J genes are TRBV4-2 and TRBJ1-5; the match to TRBD1 covers 9 bases. V lost 1 base, J lost 0 bases, and 4 bases stayed unmatched. CDR3 size: 17 residues. The germline gives CDR1 LGHNA, CDR2 YNFKEQ. The CDR3 coding sequence is TGTGCCAGCAGCCAAGGAGGGACAGGGTTTAGCAATCAGCCCCAGCATTTT. Protein: CASSQGGTGFSNQPQHF.

The V gene is TRBV19, the J gene TRBJ2-6; 9 bases line up with TRBD1. The ends lost 2 bases at V and 0 bases at J; junction bases unmatched: 5. Germline V gene lookup returns CDR1 LNHDA and CDR2 SQIVND (reference sequence). CDR3 size: 18 residues. CDR3 nucleotide sequence: TGTGCCAGTAGTATATTGGGACAGGGCTTCTCTGGGGCCAACGTCCTGACTTTC. It specifies CASSILGQGFSGANVLTF.

CDR3 in amino acids: CASGYSGATDTQYF. DNA of the CDR3: TGTGCCAGCGGATATAGCGGGGCCACAGATACGCAGTATTTT. This chain joins TRBV6-6 and TRBJ2-3, with 8 positions matching TRBD2. CDR3 length: 14 amino acids. In germline, CDR1 is MNHNY, CDR2 SVGAGI (reference sequence). V lost 8 bases, J lost 2 bases, and 6 bases stayed unmatched.

The chain is built from TRBV3-1 (or the pseudogene TRBV3-2) and TRBJ2-5, with a possible D match to TRBD2 (6 bases). The CDR3 is 15 amino acids. CDR1 is LGHDT and CDR2 is YNNKEL in the germline V gene (reference sequence). Between the trimmed V and J ends, which lost 4 bases and 9 bases, there was a span of 21 bases. CDR3 loop: CASSLAVPEGSAQYF. CDR3 DNA: TGTGCCAGCAGCCTAGCGGTCCCCGAAGGTTCGGCCCAGTACTTC.

This chain joins TRBV5-1 and TRBJ1-1; 8 bases align to TRBD1. Germline V lookup: CDR1 SGHRS, CDR2 YFSETQ. This CDR3 has 16 residues. V dropped 3 bases and J dropped 1; count of bases not matched to a gene: 8. The CDR3 here is CASSSPYRGANTEAFF. In DNA, the CDR3 is TGCGCCAGCAGCTCGCCGTACAGGGGGGCGAACACTGAAGCTTTCTTT.

The V call is TRBV19, the J call TRBJ1-5; 7 bases map to TRBD1. Germline assignment: CDR1 LNHDA and CDR2 SQIVND (reference sequence). Unmatched junction bases numbered 7, after V lost 4 bases and J lost 7 bases. The CDR3 loop spans 14 amino acids. The CDR3 DNA follows: TGTGCCAGTAGTAGGGACAGTCGGAGCCAGCCCCAGCATTTT. It specifies CASSRDSRSQPQHF.